This T cell receptor beta chain was observed in a study of cytomegalovirus exposure and HLA in healthy donors. There are 13 residues in the CDR3. With 1 base removed from V and 5 bases from J, the gap between germline ends came to 6 bases. Germline V lookup: CDR1 SGHRS, CDR2 YFSETQ. Study conclusions and caveats: In a later analysis, several top co-occurrence clusters appeared linked to parvovirus B19, influenza, CMV and Epstein-Barr virus.

Vbeta (60) and Jbeta (13) primers were used in the PCR. Sequencing was performed with immunoSEQ multiplex PCR; in TCRdb, only in-frame clones are kept and a portion is missing. The repertoire holds under 200,000 clones, with roughly 65% as singletons. This clone was counted only a few times. Antigen: not known. The TCR originated in a woman in her late teens or twenties in good health and CMV-seropositive. The chain joins TRBV5-1 to TRBJ1-4; D gene uncertain. What was sequenced was PBMCs. CDR3 region: CASSLHGNEKLFF. As DNA, the CDR3 is TGCGCCAGCAGCTTGCACGGGAATGAAAAACTGTTTTTT. Together with reference TRBV5-1 and TRBJ1-4, the CDR3 gives the full variable domain: KAGVTQTPRYLIKTRGQQVTLSCSPISGHRSVSWYQQTPGQGLQFLFEYFSETQRNKGNFPGRFSGRQFSNSRSEMNVSTLELGDSALYLCASSLHGNEKLFFGSGTQLSVL.